This T cell receptor beta chain was sequenced for a study of OX40 agonist ivuxolimab in advanced cancers. The wider study: Every 2 weeks, patients got intravenous ivuxolimab at one of six dose levels (0.01-10 mg/kg). Partial responses were recorded for three patients, including one with hepatocellular carcinoma and two with cutaneous melanoma. With a range of roughly 20 to 85, age averaged approximately 60 years, and around 80% were male. Study-level points and caveats: CD4+ and CD8+ blood T cells expanded clonally by week 6 at 0.1 to 3.0 mg/kg.

The data were produced by immunoSEQ multiplex PCR, yet TCRdb's version contains in-frame clones alone and is incomplete. The sample shows some 70,000 clones, roughly 89% of them seen only once. A word on this clone: What it binds is unknown.

Trimming shortened V by 0 bases and J by 4 bases, and 12 bases separated the two germline ends. Germline-derived CDR1 and CDR2 are SGHTA and FQGNSA. The CDR3 loop spans 15 amino acids. The specimen was CD4+ or CD8+ T cells sorted from blood, collected in a trial of the OX40 agonist ivuxolimab. This TCR derives from an adult with an advanced solid tumor such as melanoma, head and neck, liver or kidney cancer. The V gene is TRBV7-2, the J gene TRBJ1-2, with D maybe TRBD1 (5 bases). CDR3 coding DNA: TGTGCCAGCAGCTTAGCGCCGACAGAGCGCTATGGCTACACCTTC. It translates to CASSLAPTERYGYTF.